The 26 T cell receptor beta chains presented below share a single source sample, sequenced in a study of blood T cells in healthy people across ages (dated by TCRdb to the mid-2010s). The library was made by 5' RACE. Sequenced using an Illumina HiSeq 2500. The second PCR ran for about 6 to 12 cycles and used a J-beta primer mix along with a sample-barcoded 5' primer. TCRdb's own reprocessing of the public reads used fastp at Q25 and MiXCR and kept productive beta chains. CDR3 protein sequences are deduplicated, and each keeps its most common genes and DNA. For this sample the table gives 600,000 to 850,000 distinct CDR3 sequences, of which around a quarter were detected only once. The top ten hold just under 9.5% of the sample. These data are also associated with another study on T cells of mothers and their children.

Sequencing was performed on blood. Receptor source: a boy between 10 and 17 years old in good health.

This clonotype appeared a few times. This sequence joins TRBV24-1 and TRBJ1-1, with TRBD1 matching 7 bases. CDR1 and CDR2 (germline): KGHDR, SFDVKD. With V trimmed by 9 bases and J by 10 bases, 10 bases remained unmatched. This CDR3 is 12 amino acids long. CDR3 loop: CATPRPGTAAFF. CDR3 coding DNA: TGTGCCACCCCCAGACCCGGGACAGCAGCTTTCTTT.

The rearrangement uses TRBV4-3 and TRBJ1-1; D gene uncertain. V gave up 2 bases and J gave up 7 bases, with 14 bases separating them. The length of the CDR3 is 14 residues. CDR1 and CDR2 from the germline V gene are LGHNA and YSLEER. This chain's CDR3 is CASSQSGSGHEAFF. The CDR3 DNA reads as TGCGCCAGCAGCCAAAGTGGATCGGGCCATGAAGCTTTCTTT.

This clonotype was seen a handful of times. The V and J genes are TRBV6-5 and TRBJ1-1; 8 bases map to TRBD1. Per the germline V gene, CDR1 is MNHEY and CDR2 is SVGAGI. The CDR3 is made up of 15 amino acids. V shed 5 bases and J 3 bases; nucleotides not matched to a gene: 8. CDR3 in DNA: TGTGCCAGCAGTCACCTACAGGGGGGGCACACTGAAGCTTTCTTT. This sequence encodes CASSHLQGGHTEAFF.

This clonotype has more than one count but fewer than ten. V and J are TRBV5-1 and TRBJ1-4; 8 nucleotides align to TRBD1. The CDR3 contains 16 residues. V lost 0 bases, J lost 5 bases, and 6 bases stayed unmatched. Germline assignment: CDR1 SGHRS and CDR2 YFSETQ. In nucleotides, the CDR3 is TGCGCCAGCAGCTTGGAACAACGGACAGGGAATGAAAAACTGTTTTTT. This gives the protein CASSLEQRTGNEKLFF.

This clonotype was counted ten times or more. CDR3 amino acids: CASSWGANTGELFF. In DNA form, the CDR3 reads TGTGCCAGCAGCTGGGGAGCTAACACCGGGGAGCTGTTTTTT. The V and J genes are TRBV5-5 and TRBJ2-2, with D perhaps matching TRBD2 (5 bases). CDR3 size: 14 residues. Trimming stripped 3 bases from V and 2 bases from J, with 8 bases between. The germline CDR1 and CDR2 sequences are SGHKS and YYEKEE (reference sequence). Combining the CDR3 with reference TRBV5-5 and TRBJ2-2 gives the whole variable domain DAGVTQSPTHLIKTRGQQVTLRCSPISGHKSVSWYQQVLGQGPQFIFQYYEKEERGRGNFPDRFSARQFPNYSSELNVNALLLGDSALYLCASSWGANTGELFFGEGSRLTVL.

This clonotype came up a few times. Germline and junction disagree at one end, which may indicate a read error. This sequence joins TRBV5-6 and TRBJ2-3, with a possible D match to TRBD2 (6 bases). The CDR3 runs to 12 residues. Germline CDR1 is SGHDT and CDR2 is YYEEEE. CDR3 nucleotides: TGTGCCAGCAGCTTGGCTGCTGCGGGGAAGACATTT. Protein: CASSLAAAGKTF.

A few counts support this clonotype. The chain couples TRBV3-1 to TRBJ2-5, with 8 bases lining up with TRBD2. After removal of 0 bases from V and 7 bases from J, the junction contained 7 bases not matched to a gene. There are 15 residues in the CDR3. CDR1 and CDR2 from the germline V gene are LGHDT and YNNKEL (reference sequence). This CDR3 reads CASSQDIGSGTTQYF. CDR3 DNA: TGTGCCAGCAGCCAAGATATCGGTAGCGGGACGACCCAGTACTTC.

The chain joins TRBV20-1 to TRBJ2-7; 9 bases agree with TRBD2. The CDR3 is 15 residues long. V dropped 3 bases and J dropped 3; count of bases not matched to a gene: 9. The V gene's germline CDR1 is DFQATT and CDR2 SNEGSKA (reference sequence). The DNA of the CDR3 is TGCAGTGCTAGTCGGATGACTAGCGGAAACTACGAGCAGTACTTC. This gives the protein CSASRMTSGNYEQYF.

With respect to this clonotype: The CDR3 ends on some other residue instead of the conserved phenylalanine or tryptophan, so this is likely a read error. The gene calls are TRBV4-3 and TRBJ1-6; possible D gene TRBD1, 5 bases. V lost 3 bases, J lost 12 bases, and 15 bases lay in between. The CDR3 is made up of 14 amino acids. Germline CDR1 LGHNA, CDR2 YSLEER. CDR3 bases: TGCGCCAGCAGCCAGAATACGGGGCAGCTACCCCTCCACGTT. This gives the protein CASSQNTGQLPLHV.

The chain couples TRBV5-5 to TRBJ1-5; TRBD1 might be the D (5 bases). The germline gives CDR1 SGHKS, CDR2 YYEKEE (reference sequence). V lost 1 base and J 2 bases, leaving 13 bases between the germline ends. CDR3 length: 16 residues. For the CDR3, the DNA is TGTGCCAGCAGCTTGTTGTTCTGGGGCCGCAATCAGCCCCAGCATTTT. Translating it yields CASSLLFWGRNQPQHF.

CDR3 loop: CASTRMGGWNTEAFF. The CDR3 region has the DNA TGTGCCAGCACCAGGATGGGGGGCTGGAACACTGAAGCTTTCTTT. J is TRBJ1-1 and V is TRBV6-5; possible D gene TRBD1, 6 bases. Germline loops: CDR1 MNHEY, CDR2 SVGAGI. Trimming left V 7 bases short and J 1 base short, with 16 bases between. The CDR3 runs 15 residues.

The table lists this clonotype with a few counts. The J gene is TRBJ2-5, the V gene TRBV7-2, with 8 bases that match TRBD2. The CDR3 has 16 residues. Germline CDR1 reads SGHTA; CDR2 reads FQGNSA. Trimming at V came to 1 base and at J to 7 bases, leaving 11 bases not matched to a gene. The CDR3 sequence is CASSLGAGVTPGTQYF. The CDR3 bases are TGTGCCAGCAGCTTAGGAGCGGGAGTCACCCCCGGGACCCAGTACTTC.

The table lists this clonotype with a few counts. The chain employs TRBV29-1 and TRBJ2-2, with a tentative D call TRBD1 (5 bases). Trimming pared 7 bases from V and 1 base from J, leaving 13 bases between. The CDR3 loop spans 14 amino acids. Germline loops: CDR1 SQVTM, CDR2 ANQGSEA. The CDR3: CSAKGYVNTGELFF. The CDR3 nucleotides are TGCAGCGCTAAGGGGTATGTGAACACCGGGGAGCTGTTTTTT.

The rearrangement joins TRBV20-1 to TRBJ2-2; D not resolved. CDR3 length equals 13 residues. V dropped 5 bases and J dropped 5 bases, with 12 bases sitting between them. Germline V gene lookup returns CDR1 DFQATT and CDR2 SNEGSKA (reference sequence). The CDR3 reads CSALNTGTGELFF. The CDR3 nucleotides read TGCAGTGCTTTGAATACCGGTACCGGGGAGCTGTTTTTT.

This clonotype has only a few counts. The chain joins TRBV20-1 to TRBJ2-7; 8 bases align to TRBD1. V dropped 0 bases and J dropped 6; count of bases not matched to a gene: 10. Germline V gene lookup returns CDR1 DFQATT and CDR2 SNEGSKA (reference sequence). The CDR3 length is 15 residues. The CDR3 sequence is CSARDTGTGVFEQYF. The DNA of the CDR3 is TGCAGTGCTAGAGATACCGGGACAGGTGTGTTCGAGCAGTACTTC.

The CDR3 DNA reads as TGTGCCAGCTCGAACCTAGCGGGAGTCTCCTACAATGAGCAGTTCTTC. This gives the protein CASSNLAGVSYNEQFF. J is TRBJ2-1 and V is TRBV18; 10 bases agree with TRBD2. Germline trimming cut 6 bases from V and 0 bases from J; bases unmatched to any gene: 5. The CDR3 length is 16 residues. Per germline, CDR1 KGHSH and CDR2 LQKENI.

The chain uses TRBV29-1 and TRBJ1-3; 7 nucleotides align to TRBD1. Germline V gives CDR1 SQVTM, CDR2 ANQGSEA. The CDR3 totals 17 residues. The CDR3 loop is CTVTTGILMVTGNTIYF. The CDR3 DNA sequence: TGCACCGTAACGACAGGGATTTTGATGGTAACTGGAAACACCATATATTTT.

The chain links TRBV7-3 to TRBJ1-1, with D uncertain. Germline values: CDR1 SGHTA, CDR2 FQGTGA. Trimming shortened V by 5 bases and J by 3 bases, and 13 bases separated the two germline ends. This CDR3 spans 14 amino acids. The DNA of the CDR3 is TGTGCCAGCAGCCCCGGACCAACGGACACTGAAGCTTTCTTT. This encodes CASSPGPTDTEAFF.

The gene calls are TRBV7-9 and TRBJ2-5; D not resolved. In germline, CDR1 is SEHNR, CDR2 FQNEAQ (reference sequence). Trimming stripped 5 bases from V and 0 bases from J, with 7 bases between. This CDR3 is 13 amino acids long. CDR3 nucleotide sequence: TGTGCCAGCAGCCCCCGGGACCAAGAGACCCAGTACTTC. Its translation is CASSPRDQETQYF.

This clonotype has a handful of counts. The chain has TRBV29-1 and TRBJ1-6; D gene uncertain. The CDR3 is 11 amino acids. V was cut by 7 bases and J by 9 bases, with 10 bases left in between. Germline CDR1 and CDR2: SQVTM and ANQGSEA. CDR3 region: CSAPGPSPLHF. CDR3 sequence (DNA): TGCAGCGCCCCAGGACCTTCACCCCTCCACTTT.

CDR3 sequence: CSGTGQDSYEQYF. In DNA form, the CDR3 reads TGCAGCGGTACGGGACAGGACTCCTACGAGCAGTACTTC. The V call is TRBV29-1, the J call TRBJ2-7, with 8 bases lining up with TRBD1. The CDR3 covers 13 residues. Germline CDR1 SQVTM, CDR2 ANQGSEA. The junction had 5 bases not matched to a gene; V was cut back by 7 bases and J by 0 bases.

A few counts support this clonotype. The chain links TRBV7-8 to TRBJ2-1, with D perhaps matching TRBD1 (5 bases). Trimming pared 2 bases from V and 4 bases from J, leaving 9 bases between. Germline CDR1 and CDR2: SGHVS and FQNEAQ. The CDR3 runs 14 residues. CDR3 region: CASSLPTAYNEQFF. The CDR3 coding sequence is TGTGCCAGCAGCTTACCGACAGCTTACAATGAGCAGTTCTTC. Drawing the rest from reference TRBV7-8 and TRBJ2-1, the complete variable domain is GAGVSQSPRYKVAKRGQDVALRCDPISGHVSLFWYQQALGQGPEFLTYFQNEAQLDKSGLPSDRFFAERPEGSVSTLKIQRTQQEDSAVYLCASSLPTAYNEQFFGPGTRLTVL.

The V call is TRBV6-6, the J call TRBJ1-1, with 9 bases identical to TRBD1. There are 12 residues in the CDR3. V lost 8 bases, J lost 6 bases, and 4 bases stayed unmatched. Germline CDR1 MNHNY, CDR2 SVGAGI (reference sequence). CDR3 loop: CASGTGMSEAFF. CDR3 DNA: TGTGCCAGCGGGACAGGGATGTCTGAAGCTTTCTTT.

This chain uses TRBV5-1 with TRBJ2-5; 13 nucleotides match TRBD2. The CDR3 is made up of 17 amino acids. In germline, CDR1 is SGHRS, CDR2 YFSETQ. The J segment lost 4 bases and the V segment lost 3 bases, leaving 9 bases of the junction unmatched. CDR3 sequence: CASSYGLAGALLETQYF. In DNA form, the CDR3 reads TGCGCCAGCAGCTACGGACTAGCGGGGGCTCTATTAGAGACCCAGTACTTC.

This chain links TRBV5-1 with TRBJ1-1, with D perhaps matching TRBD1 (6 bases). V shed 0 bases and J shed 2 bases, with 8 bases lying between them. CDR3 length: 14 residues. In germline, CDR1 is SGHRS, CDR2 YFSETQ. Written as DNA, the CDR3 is TGCGCCAGCAGCTTGGAACAGGGTAACACTGAAGCTTTCTTT. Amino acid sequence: CASSLEQGNTEAFF.

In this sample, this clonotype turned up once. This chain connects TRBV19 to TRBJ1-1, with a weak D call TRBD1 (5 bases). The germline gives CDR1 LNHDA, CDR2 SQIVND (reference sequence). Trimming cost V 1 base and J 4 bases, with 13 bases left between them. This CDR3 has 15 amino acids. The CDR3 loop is CASSIGGVRATEAFF. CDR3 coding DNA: TGTGCCAGTAGTATAGGAGGGGTGAGGGCCACTGAAGCTTTCTTT.